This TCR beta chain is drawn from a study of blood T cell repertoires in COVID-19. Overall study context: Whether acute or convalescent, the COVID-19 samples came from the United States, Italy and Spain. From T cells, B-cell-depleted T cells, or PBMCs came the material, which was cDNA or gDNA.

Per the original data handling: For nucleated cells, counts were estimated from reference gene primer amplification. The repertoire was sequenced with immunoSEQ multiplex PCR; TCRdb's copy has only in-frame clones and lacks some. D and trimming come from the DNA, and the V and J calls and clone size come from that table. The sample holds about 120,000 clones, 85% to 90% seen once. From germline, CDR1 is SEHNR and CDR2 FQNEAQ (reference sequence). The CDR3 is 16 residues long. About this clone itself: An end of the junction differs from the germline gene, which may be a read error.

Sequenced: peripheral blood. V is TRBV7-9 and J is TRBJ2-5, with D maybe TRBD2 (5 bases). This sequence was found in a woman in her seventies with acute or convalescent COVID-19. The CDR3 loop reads CASTLIPTPNPGAQYF. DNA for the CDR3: TGTGCCAGCACCTTAATCCCTACCCCCAATCCCGGGGCCCAGTACTTC.